The 2 T cell receptor beta chains listed next were all sequenced from one sample in a study of T cells in Graves' hyperthyroidism and ophthalmopathy. Amplification of TCR beta CDR3 regions used RNA as the template. The HTBI primer set was used in a first-round RT-PCR of the TCR CDR3. One entry per CDR3 protein, called by TCRdb with MiXCR from the multiplex PCR reads. Altogether roughly 150,000 distinct CDR3 sequences are present, about 9.4% being singletons, with the ten largest covering 22%. The material sequenced was blood. All receptors come from a woman between 18 and 29 years old with Graves' hyperthyroidism that later progressed to Graves' ophthalmopathy.

The J gene is TRBJ1-1, the V gene TRBV5-6; perhaps TRBD1 as D (5 bases). CDR1 and CDR2 (germline): SGHDT, YYEEEE. V dropped 4 bases and J dropped 4 bases, with 14 bases sitting between them. The CDR3 is 14 residues long. CDR3 sequence (DNA): TGTGCCAGCAGCCCCGGACACCTGGGCACTGAAGCTTTCTTT. Translating gives CASSPGHLGTEAFF. The full variable domain, its missing parts supplied by reference TRBV5-6 and TRBJ1-1, is DAGVTQSPTHLIKTRGQQVTLRCSPKSGHDTVSWYQQALGQGPQFIFQYYEEEERQRGNFPDRFSGHQFPNYSSELNVNALLLGDSALYLCASSPGHLGTEAFFGQGTRLTVV.

This clonotype was seen many times. This rearrangement joins TRBV2 to TRBJ1-5; D remains ambiguous. The germline V gene encodes CDR1 SNHLY and CDR2 FYNNEI. V lost 7 bases and J lost 0, with 7 bases in between. This CDR3 region has 13 residues. CDR3 loop: CASKGVSNQPQHF. CDR3 DNA: TGTGCCAGCAAGGGTGTTAGCAATCAGCCCCAGCATTTT.